The sequence of this T cell receptor (beta chain) was determined in a study of blood T cell repertoires in COVID-19. Overall study context: Sources were T cells, B-cell-depleted T cells, or PBMCs; the material itself was cDNA or gDNA.

CDR1 and CDR2 from the germline V gene are MNHEY and SVGAGI. This CDR3 is 14 amino acids long. The V end was cut by 8 bases, the J end by 3 bases, with 15 bases between. Assay: immunoSEQ multiplex PCR; the TCRdb copy retains only in-frame clones and omits some. The table has more than 110,000 clones, just under 90% seen once. The sequenced sample consisted of peripheral blood. The sequence came from a woman older than 75 with acute or convalescent COVID-19. The chain recombines TRBV6-5 with TRBJ2-3, with D possibly being TRBD2 (7 bases). This CDR3 reads CASRRGGATDTQYF. DNA of the CDR3: TGTGCCAGCCGCCGAGGGGGGGCGACAGATACGCAGTATTTT.